A selection of T cell receptor beta chains follows, all from one sample in a study of blood T cell repertoires in COVID-19. Sequenced by immunoSEQ multiplex PCR; TCRdb stores in-frame clones only, minus some. This sample carries more than 200,000 clones, about 90% of them seen once, and the ten largest clones take roughly 2.5%. The source material was peripheral blood. The receptors stem from a woman aged 55 to 70 with acute or convalescent COVID-19. Both conserved end residues are part of each CDR3. A D gene is named only where the DNA matches it firmly. Clone size appears in some rows only: once, few, many, or a class for an expanded clone.

j_call d_call v_call clone_size cdr3_nt cdr3_aa
TRBJ1-2 TRBD1 TRBV19 NA TGTGCCAGTAGTCCCACAGGGGGCCTCCCCCGTATTGCCTTC CASSPTGGLPRIAF
TRBJ2-2 NA TRBV3-1/TRBV3-2 once TGTGCCAGCAGCCGGGGCCTGGCCGGGGAGCTGTTTTTT CASSRGLAGELFF
TRBJ2-1 TRBD2 TRBV7-2 NA TGTGCCAGCAGCTCTCACGGGGGGGTCACCTACAATGAGCAGTTCTTC CASSSHGGVTYNEQFF
TRBJ1-4 TRBD1 TRBV10-3 NA TGTGCCATCAGTGAGTCAGGGGGCTATAATGAAAAACTGTTTTTT CAISESGGYNEKLFF
TRBJ1-6 NA TRBV5-4 NA TGTGCCAGCAGCTTCCTGTCAGAATATTCACCCCTCCACTTT CASSFLSEYSPLHF
TRBJ2-5 TRBD1 TRBV19 once TGTGCCAGTAGTAGGGACAGCCTATTGACCCAGTACTTC CASSRDSLLTQYF
TRBJ1-3 NA TRBV15 NA TGTGCCACCAGCCGGTCTCAGGGGCTCTCTGGAAACACCATATATTTT CATSRSQGLSGNTIYF
TRBJ1-2 NA TRBV3-1/TRBV3-2 NA TGTGCCAGCGGTTCGGCTAACTATGGCTACACCTTC CASGSANYGYTF
TRBJ2-1 TRBD2 TRBV5-4 few TGTGCCAGCAGCTTCGGCGGGGCGGGAGGCTACAATGAGCAGTTCTTC CASSFGGAGGYNEQFF
TRBJ1-1 TRBD1 TRBV5-1 NA TGCGCCAGCAGCCCAGGGACAGGCTGGGTCACTGAAGCTTTCTTT CASSPGTGWVTEAFF
TRBJ1-6 NA TRBV30 NA TGTGCCTGGAGGGGGGGGTTACAAGGCCTTTCACCCCTCCACTTT CAWRGGLQGLSPLHF
TRBJ2-7 NA TRBV2 NA TGTGCCAGCAGTGTCCAGGGGACCGGGCAGTCCTACTTC CASSVQGTGQSYF
TRBJ1-1 TRBD1 TRBV28 NA TGTGCCAGCACCGAACAGGGGAGCGTAGGAGCTTTCTTT CASTEQGSVGAFF
TRBJ1-6 NA TRBV30 NA TGTGCCTGGAGCCGGGGGGACTCGGGAAATTCACCCCTCCACTTT CAWSRGDSGNSPLHF
TRBJ2-1 TRBD1 TRBV13 NA TGTGCCAGCAGCTTAGGAGCCCGCGGGACAGGGGGCGCGGATCAGTTCTTC CASSLGARGTGGADQFF
TRBJ1-1 NA TRBV4-1 NA TGCGCCAGCAGCCCTTACGATAAGGGAGGGTCGCGGACTGAAGCTTTCTTT CASSPYDKGGSRTEAFF